This T cell receptor (beta chain) was profiled in a study of cytomegalovirus exposure and HLA in healthy donors. Clones were read by immunoSEQ multiplex PCR, and TCRdb kept only the in-frame ones, dropping some. The sample holds fewer than 70,000 clones, 85% to 95% seen once. This receptor was identified in a woman aged 18-29 years in good health and CMV-seropositive. Specimen: PBMCs.

The CDR3 sequence is CAISAVLMDYGYTF. The CDR3 DNA reads as TGTGCCATCAGTGCGGTCTTAATGGACTATGGCTACACCTTC. The rearrangement links TRBV10-3 to TRBJ1-2; no clear D gene. Germline values: CDR1 ENHRY, CDR2 SYGVKD. This CDR3 has 14 residues. V lost 4 bases, J lost 3 bases, and 12 bases lay in between.